Included here is one TCR beta chain sequence, with context. TCRdb keeps only in-frame clones here, not all; method: immunoSEQ multiplex PCR. This table has some 94,000 clones, roughly nine tenths appearing once. The V and J ends lost 2 bases and 4 bases respectively, with 11 bases between them. This CDR3 comprises 14 residues. Germline CDR1 KGHSY, CDR2 FQNENV. The data were obtained in a study of T cell responses to AZD1222 COVID-19 vaccine. The origin of this receptor is an adult who received the AZD1222 COVID-19 vaccine. The starting material was peripheral blood, obtained 28 days after the second AZD1222 dose. The chain links TRBV16 to TRBJ2-5; maybe TRBD1 (6 bases). CDR3 amino acids: CASSQIRGGETQYF. CDR3 DNA: TGTGCCAGCAGCCAAATTCGAGGGGGAGAGACCCAGTACTTC.